A selection of T cell receptor beta chains follows, all from one sample in a study of beta chain features in type 1 diabetes. Profiled with immunoSEQ multiplex PCR; TCRdb holds only in-frame clones, not every one. The data hold 620,000 or so clones, with roughly a sixth observed a single time. Sequencing was performed on naive CD4+ T cells from blood. The receptors come from a man aged 18 to 35 in good health. Both conserved end residues are part of each CDR3. Each record gives: J gene, D gene, V gene, clone size, CDR3 protein, CDR3 DNA. D genes are given only for firm matches. Clone size is stated in some rows and not others, as once, few, many or a class when expanded.

TRBJ1-2 | TRBD1 | TRBV19 | . | CASRDRPYYGYTF | TGTGCCAGCCGGGACAGACCGTACTATGGCTACACCTTC
TRBJ2-5 | TRBD1 | TRBV4-3 | . | CASSQEFGTGGVWETQYF | TGCGCCAGCAGCCAAGAATTTGGAACAGGGGGCGTTTGGGAGACCCAGTACTTC
TRBJ2-6 | TRBD1 | TRBV19 | few | CASSNLQGTTGANVLTF | TGTGCCAGTAGTAACCTACAGGGGACGACTGGGGCCAACGTCCTGACTTTC
TRBJ1-2 | . | TRBV6-1 | . | CASSEVVGDRYGYTF | TGTGCCAGCAGTGAAGTTGTGGGGGATCGGTATGGCTACACCTTC
TRBJ1-5 | . | TRBV19 | . | CASRRFQVSNQPQHF | TGTGCCAGTAGGCGCTTCCAGGTTAGCAATCAGCCCCAGCATTTT
TRBJ1-5 | TRBD1 | TRBV5-4 | . | CASSFYRGRDQPQHF | TGTGCCAGCAGCTTTTACAGGGGTAGGGATCAGCCCCAGCATTTT
TRBJ1-1 | . | TRBV28 | . | CASSTGNPEAFF | TGTGCCAGCAGTACAGGGAACCCTGAAGCTTTCTTT
TRBJ2-3 | TRBD1 | TRBV19 | few | CASQDRPKDTQYF | TGTGCCAGTCAGGACAGGCCAAAAGATACGCAGTATTTT
TRBJ2-7 | . | TRBV5-4 | few | CASSLEATAYEQYF | TGTGCCAGCAGCTTGGAGGCGACAGCCTACGAGCAGTACTTC
TRBJ2-3 | . | TRBV5-6 | . | CASTLGGGTTDTQYF | TGTGCCAGCACGCTTGGTGGGGGGACCACAGATACGCAGTATTTT
TRBJ1-1 | . | TRBV7-2 | . | CASSPQVLGTEAFF | TGTGCCAGCAGCCCGCAAGTCCTGGGAACTGAAGCTTTCTTT
TRBJ1-1 | . | TRBV9 | . | CASSVGPGTEAFF | TGTGCCAGCAGCGTAGGGCCCGGCACTGAAGCTTTCTTT
TRBJ1-5 | TRBD1 | TRBV29-1 | . | CSVATGTSNQPQHF | TGCAGCGTCGCGACAGGGACTAGCAATCAGCCCCAGCATTTT
TRBJ2-3 | TRBD1 | TRBV10-3 | many | CAIEDRYTDTQYF | TGTGCCATAGAGGACAGGTACACAGATACGCAGTATTTT
TRBJ2-7 | TRBD1 | TRBV5-1 | few | CASSETGTAYEQYF | TGCGCCAGCAGCGAGACAGGGACCGCCTACGAGCAGTACTTC
TRBJ2-2 | TRBD1 | TRBV7-2 | . | CATRQGANTGELFF | TGTGCCACCAGACAGGGGGCCAACACCGGGGAGCTGTTTTTT
TRBJ2-1 | TRBD1 | TRBV2 | few | CASSLRQGAMNEQFF | TGTGCCAGCAGTCTTCGACAGGGGGCGATGAATGAGCAGTTCTTC
TRBJ1-5 | . | TRBV28 | . | CASSLRSRQPQHF | TGTGCCAGCAGTTTAAGATCACGGCAGCCCCAGCATTTT
TRBJ1-2 | . | TRBV7-2 | . | CASRRTVGNYGYTF | TGCGCCAGCAGACGGACAGTCGGAAACTATGGCTACACCTTC
TRBJ2-7 | TRBD1 | TRBV11-2 | few | CASSLGTGPYEQYF | TGTGCCAGCAGCTTGGGGACAGGGCCCTACGAGCAGTACTTC
TRBJ2-7 | TRBD2 | TRBV11-2 | few | CASSPMWAGGSLEQYF | TGTGCCAGCAGCCCGATGTGGGCGGGAGGGAGCCTCGAGCAGTACTTC
TRBJ2-5 | TRBD2 | TRBV9 | few | CASSGKLAGGRETQYF | TGTGCCAGCAGCGGAAAACTAGCGGGGGGTCGAGAGACCCAGTACTTC
TRBJ1-2 | TRBD1 | TRBV28 | . | CASSFSFIGLRGQGYWNGYTF | TGTGCCAGCAGTTTTTCTTTCATAGGGTTGCGCGGACAGGGGTATTGGAATGGCTACACCTTC
TRBJ1-2 | . | TRBV28 | . | CASSLGQEGYTF | TGTGCCAGCAGTCTCGGCCAGGAAGGCTACACCTTC
TRBJ2-3 | TRBD2 | TRBV5-1 | . | CASSQGLAGDENTQYF | TGCGCCAGCAGCCAGGGACTAGCGGGAGATGAAAATACGCAGTATTTT
TRBJ2-3 | . | TRBV5-1 | . | CASSYQGHTDTQYF | TGCGCCAGCAGCTATCAGGGCCACACAGATACGCAGTATTTT
TRBJ1-5 | . | TRBV10-3 | few | CAISETGTTGTQPQHF | TGTGCCATCAGTGAAACCGGGACAACGGGCACGCAGCCCCAGCATTTT
TRBJ2-1 | TRBD1 | TRBV28 | few | CASRPGQGSNEQFF | TGTGCCAGTCGACCGGGACAGGGTAGTAATGAGCAGTTCTTC
TRBJ1-5 | . | TRBV30 | few | CAWSPERARGLNQPQHF | TGTGCCTGGAGTCCAGAACGCGCCAGGGGCCTTAATCAGCCCCAGCATTTT
TRBJ2-5 | TRBD1 | TRBV5-1 | few | CASSQRTGPPETQYF | TGCGCCAGCAGCCAGAGGACAGGGCCCCCAGAGACCCAGTACTTC
TRBJ1-2 | . | TRBV10-3 | . | CAISELRTGYGYTF | TGTGCCATCAGTGAGCTTAGGACGGGCTATGGCTACACCTTC